The rows below give T cell receptor beta chains drawn from one sample of a study of shared clonotypes between healthy human individuals. Clones were sequenced by immunoSEQ multiplex PCR, and TCRdb holds only the in-frame ones, with some missing. The table lists 75,000 to 100,000 clones, about 45% of them singletons, with roughly 15% in the top ten. The sequencing input was PBMCs. These receptor sequences come from a woman in her thirties or forties in good health. Some clones in this sample may be carry-over from other donors' samples. The CDR3 runs from the conserved cysteine through the conserved F or W. D genes are given only for firm matches. Only part of the rows carry a size: once, few, many, or a class if the clone is expanded.

CDR3	DNA	D	V	J	size
CASSSLAGGHNEQFF	TGTGCCAGCAGCTCACTAGCGGGAGGTCATAATGAGCAGTTCTTC	TRBD2	TRBV7-7	TRBJ2-1	NA
CASSPGGVEQYF	TGTGCCAGTAGCCCAGGGGGGGTCGAGCAGTACTTC	NA	TRBV19	TRBJ2-7	NA
CASSSQHQETQYF	TGTGCCAGCAGCTCTCAGCACCAAGAGACCCAGTACTTC	NA	TRBV7-3	TRBJ2-5	many
CAISGAGVPTDTQYF	TGTGCCATCAGTGGAGCGGGAGTCCCCACAGATACGCAGTATTTT	TRBD2	TRBV10-3	TRBJ2-3	NA
CASSPTQGSGTQYF	TGTGCCAGCAGCCCCACACAGGGATCGGGGACGCAGTATTTT	NA	TRBV7-2	TRBJ2-3	NA
CASSYSRANEQFF	TGTGCCAGCAGTTACTCCAGGGCCAATGAGCAGTTCTTC	NA	TRBV6-5	TRBJ2-1	few
CASSEILTGTGELFF	TGTGCCAGCAGTGAAATACTTACAGGGACCGGGGAGCTGTTTTTT	NA	TRBV6-1	TRBJ2-2	NA
CASSSRAYEQYF	TGTGCCAGTAGCTCCAGGGCCTACGAGCAGTACTTC	NA	TRBV19	TRBJ2-7	NA
CASSSGNEQYF	TGTGCCAGCAGTTCCGGAAACGAGCAGTACTTC	NA	TRBV28	TRBJ2-7	many
CASSLGTGTGGREQYF	TGCGCCAGCAGCTTGGGAACCGGGACAGGGGGCAGAGAGCAGTACTTC	TRBD1	TRBV5-1	TRBJ2-7	NA
CAWGPGNYEQYF	TGTGCCTGGGGACCAGGGAACTACGAGCAGTACTTC	NA	TRBV30	TRBJ2-7	NA
CAISESGREKLFF	TGTGCCATCAGTGAATCGGGGCGCGAAAAACTGTTTTTT	NA	TRBV10-3	TRBJ1-4	NA
CASSLDRQETQYF	TGTGCTAGCAGCTTAGATCGACAAGAGACCCAGTACTTC	NA	TRBV7-7	TRBJ2-5	NA
CASSLGSGGRSYNEQFF	TGTGCCAGCAGCTTGGGGAGTGGCGGGAGAAGCTACAATGAGCAGTTCTTC	TRBD2	TRBV5-4	TRBJ2-1	NA
CASSQAREDGYTF	TGCGCCAGCAGCCAGGCCAGGGAGGATGGCTACACCTTC	NA	TRBV4-3	TRBJ1-2	NA
CASRIQGNTGELFF	TGTGCCAGCAGGATACAGGGGAACACCGGGGAGCTGTTTTTT	NA	TRBV7-2	TRBJ2-2	few
CASSTQQGSGFANEQFF	TGTGCCAGCAGTACTCAACAGGGATCCGGGTTCGCCAATGAGCAGTTCTTC	NA	TRBV27	TRBJ2-1	NA
CASSAPWTGNEKLFF	TGTGCCAGCAGCGCCCCCTGGACAGGGAACGAAAAACTGTTTTTT	TRBD1	TRBV7-9	TRBJ1-4	NA